The sequence of this T cell receptor beta chain was determined in a study of identical twins. Unique molecular identifiers were present on the cDNA, and a universal primer site came from template switching. TCRdb re-derived calls from the 5' RACE reads in MiXCR, one entry per CDR3 protein. Counted here are approximately 1.8 million distinct CDR3 sequences, around a third occurring once; the ten biggest clones make up 0.25% to 0.3%. Trimming removed 4 bases from V and 1 base from J; junction bases left unmatched: 5. The CDR3 covers 16 residues. CDR1 and CDR2 (germline): SNHLY, FYNNEI. The sample holds a few counts of this clonotype. Its antigen is undetermined. Study observations and caveats: Analyses of zero insertions could be partly confounded by invariant MAIT and iNKT cells. Conclusions relied on cross-sectional statistical analysis, not following the same donors.

V and J are TRBV2 and TRBJ2-3; 10 bases are shared with TRBD2. The sequenced sample consisted of cord blood. This TCR derives from a newborn girl in good health. CDR3 loop: CASSALAGVGTDTQYF. The CDR3 DNA is TGTGCCAGCAGTGCCCTAGCGGGAGTGGGCACAGATACGCAGTATTTT.